The 20 T cell receptor beta chains below were found in one sample sequenced in a study of T-cell reconstitution after alpha-beta-depleted transplantation in children. The library targeted TCRbeta and was prepared with unique molecular identifiers. TCRdb re-called the PCR reads through MiXCR, storing one row per CDR3 protein. The repertoire consists of 250,000 to 400,000 distinct CDR3 sequences, with around 20% occurring once and the leading ten covering around 9.9%. The source was PBMCs, mostly from graft donor cells, collected 180 days after TCRalphabeta/CD19-depleted stem cell transplant. The receptors originated from a male patient younger than 18 who had a stem cell transplant for acute lymphoblastic leukemia, so the T cells may come from the graft donor.

This clonotype was counted between two and nine times. The chain has TRBV5-1 and TRBJ2-7, with 9 bases lining up with TRBD2. Losses at the gene ends were 0 bases for V and 5 bases for J; bases not matched to a gene: 6. The CDR3 has 15 amino acids. Germline loops: CDR1 SGHRS, CDR2 YFSETQ. CDR3 DNA: TGCGCCAGCAGCTTGGTAGCGGGAGTACCCCACGAGCAGTACTTC. Translating gives CASSLVAGVPHEQYF.

This chain uses TRBV7-2 with TRBJ1-2; no reliable D call. CDR3 size: 14 residues. V was pared by 0 bases and J by 4 bases, with 9 bases between. Germline CDR1 reads SGHTA; CDR2 reads FQGNSA. The CDR3 is CASSLAPGFYGYTF. The CDR3 nucleotides read TGTGCCAGCAGCTTAGCGCCAGGATTCTATGGCTACACCTTC.

The CDR3 region is CASSNPGLAGVQETQYF. DNA of the CDR3: TGTGCCAGCAGTAACCCGGGACTAGCGGGGGTACAAGAGACCCAGTACTTC. V and J are TRBV2 and TRBJ2-5; 14 bases fit TRBD2. Germline V lookup: CDR1 SNHLY, CDR2 FYNNEI. V was clipped by 5 bases and J by 2 bases; unmatched bases: 7. CDR3 length equals 17 residues.

The rearrangement joins TRBV5-5 to TRBJ1-4; TRBD1 is a possible D gene (6 bases). Germline V gene data show CDR1 as SGHKS and CDR2 as YYEKEE (reference sequence). Trimming left V 4 bases short and J 4 bases short, with 14 bases between. The CDR3 loop spans 15 amino acids. The CDR3 DNA is TGTGCCAGCAGCATTCCCGGGGGCATTAATGAAAAACTGTTTTTT. Translation: CASSIPGGINEKLFF.

This rearrangement joins TRBV19 to TRBJ2-2; D may be TRBD2 (6 bases). The V end lost 8 bases, the J end lost 6 bases, and 10 bases lay between the germline ends. CDR3 size: 12 residues. In germline, CDR1 is LNHDA, CDR2 SQIVND (reference sequence). This CDR3 is CASLGRSGELFF. CDR3 sequence (DNA): TGTGCCAGTCTGGGGAGGTCCGGGGAGCTGTTTTTT. The full variable domain, its missing parts supplied by reference TRBV19 and TRBJ2-2, is DGGITQSPKYLFRKEGQNVTLSCEQNLNHDAMYWYRQDPGQGLRLIYYSQIVNDFQKGDIAEGYSVSREKKESFPLTVTSAQKNPTAFYLCASLGRSGELFFGEGSRLTVL.

Remarks on this clonotype: One end of the junction is discordant with germline, which a read error may explain. The chain joins TRBV7-9 to TRBJ1-2, with D perhaps matching TRBD1 (6 bases). CDR3 size: 17 residues. Germline-derived CDR1 and CDR2 are SEHNR and FQNEAQ (reference sequence). CDR3 DNA: TGTGCCAGCAGCTCTCGTCCCCAGGGGAGGGAGGCCTATGACTACACCTTC. This codes for CASSSRPQGREAYDYTF.

The chain employs TRBV9 and TRBJ2-7; 11 nucleotides agree with TRBD2. This CDR3 region has 16 residues. V dropped 3 bases and J dropped 6; count of bases not matched to a gene: 11. Germline V gives CDR1 SGDLS, CDR2 YYNGEE. CDR3 DNA: TGTGCCAGCAGCGCAGAAACTAGCGGGAGCCGTCTCGAGCAGTACTTC. Its translation: CASSAETSGSRLEQYF.

In this sample, this clonotype turned up a few times. The rearrangement joins TRBV4-1 to TRBJ2-7; 11 bases fit TRBD2. CDR3 size: 17 residues. Germline V gene lookup returns CDR1 MGHRA and CDR2 YSYEKL. Trimming took 1 base from V and 0 from J; bases not matched to a gene: 5. The CDR3 loop reads CASSQVPLAGASYEQYF. The CDR3 region has the DNA TGCGCCAGCAGCCAAGTACCACTAGCGGGAGCCTCCTACGAGCAGTACTTC.

In its sample, this clonotype was seen many times. The rearrangement uses TRBV4-1 and TRBJ2-3; 7 bases fit TRBD2. CDR3 length: 16 amino acids. The V gene end was trimmed by 5 bases and the J gene end by 3 bases; junction bases not matched to a gene: 11. The germline V gene has CDR1 MGHRA and CDR2 YSYEKL. The CDR3 region has the DNA TGCGCCAGCAGCGGTTTTGGCGGGAGTCCGACAGATACGCAGTATTTT. It yields the protein CASSGFGGSPTDTQYF.

The chain couples TRBV12-5 to TRBJ2-7; perhaps TRBD2 as D (5 bases). The CDR3 loop spans 14 amino acids. Germline-derived CDR1 and CDR2 are LGHNT and FRNRAP. The V end lost 5 bases, the J end lost 0 bases, and 11 bases lay between the germline ends. In nucleotides, the CDR3 is TGTGCTAGTGGTGACTACCGCAGCTCCTACGAGCAGTACTTC. This gives the protein CASGDYRSSYEQYF.

The chain couples TRBV7-9 to TRBJ2-1; the D call may be TRBD1 or TRBD2 (5 bases each). V was cut by 5 bases and J by 5 bases, with 16 bases left in between. Germline V lookup: CDR1 SEHNR, CDR2 FQNEAQ (reference sequence). This CDR3 has 15 amino acids. CDR3 DNA: TGTGCCAGCAGCCAGCCGGGGCGGAGCAACAATGAGCAGTTCTTC. Translating it yields CASSQPGRSNNEQFF.

The chain carries TRBV3-1 and TRBJ2-7; the D is unclear. Germline CDR1 reads LGHDT; CDR2 reads YNNKEL (reference sequence). V was cut by 0 bases and J by 0 bases, with 15 bases left in between. The CDR3 is 17 amino acids. DNA of the CDR3: TGTGCCAGCAGCCAAGAAGGGCGGCAGTTCTACTCCTACGAGCAGTACTTC. It is translated as CASSQEGRQFYSYEQYF.

The rearrangement uses TRBV9 and TRBJ2-7, with TRBD1 matching 10 bases. Unmatched junction bases numbered 7, after V lost 4 bases and J lost 0 bases. Germline values: CDR1 SGDLS, CDR2 YYNGEE. CDR3 length: 16 amino acids. The DNA of the CDR3 is TGTGCCAGCAGCATTTCCGGGACAGGGGTCTCCTACGAGCAGTACTTC. Translating it yields CASSISGTGVSYEQYF.

This clonotype was detected a few times. The chain has TRBV4-1 and TRBJ1-1, with D possibly matching TRBD1 (6 bases). The CDR3 has 19 amino acids. The V and J ends lost 4 bases and 0 bases respectively, with 24 bases between them. Germline V gene sequence: CDR1 MGHRA, CDR2 YSYEKL. In DNA form, the CDR3 reads TGCGCCAGCAGCCCCTTCCTCGGGGAAGGGGGGGTTCTGAACACTGAAGCTTTCTTT. As protein: CASSPFLGEGGVLNTEAFF.

The rearrangement joins TRBV7-6 to TRBJ2-1; D possibly corresponds to TRBD2 (6 bases). CDR1 and CDR2 (germline): SGHVS, FNYEAQ. V was trimmed by 3 bases and J by 4 bases, leaving 19 bases between them. This CDR3 comprises 17 residues. CDR3 sequence reads: CASSFVTGDSLYNEQFF. For the CDR3, the DNA is TGTGCCAGCAGCTTCGTAACGGGAGACTCCCTGTACAATGAGCAGTTCTTC.

Worth noting for this clonotype: At one end, the junction sequence differs from germline, possibly due to a read error. The V gene is TRBV6-5, the J gene TRBJ1-1; the D is unclear. CDR3 length: 14 residues. Per germline, CDR1 MNHEY and CDR2 SVGAGI. The CDR3 region is CASGYILLNTEAFF. CDR3 nucleotide sequence: TGTGCCAGCGGTTACATCTTATTGAACACTGAAGCTTTCTTT.

This clonotype was recorded a few times. This rearrangement joins TRBV5-1 to TRBJ2-3; TRBD1 agrees at 10 bases. V dropped 4 bases and J dropped 1; count of bases not matched to a gene: 15. CDR3 length: 19 residues. Germline CDR1 is SGHRS and CDR2 is YFSETQ. The CDR3 is CASSRVTGGFGGGTDTQYF. CDR3 DNA sequence: TGCGCCAGCAGCCGTGTGACAGGGGGCTTTGGCGGTGGCACAGATACGCAGTATTTT.

This clonotype was counted between two and nine times. The chain has TRBV4-1 and TRBJ2-7; unclear D gene. The V end was cut by 0 bases, the J end by 5 bases, with 11 bases between. Germline V lookup: CDR1 MGHRA, CDR2 YSYEKL. The CDR3 is 14 amino acids. The DNA for the CDR3 is TGCGCCAGCAGCCAAGATCGGCAGGTCCACGAGCAGTACTTC. It yields the protein CASSQDRQVHEQYF.

This sequence joins TRBV28 and TRBJ2-5; D possibly corresponds to TRBD1 (7 bases). Germline CDR1 reads MDHEN; CDR2 reads SYDVKM. CDR3 length equals 13 residues. V was clipped by 5 bases and J by 4 bases, with 11 bases between them. Here the CDR3 DNA reads TGTGCCAGCAGTGACAGGGAGGCAGAGACCCAGTACTTC. Residues: CASSDREAETQYF.

This clonotype turned up a few times. The chain links TRBV5-1 to TRBJ1-2; 8 nucleotides line up with TRBD1. CDR1 is SGHRS, CDR2 YFSETQ, per germline. This CDR3 spans 15 amino acids. The ends lost 3 bases at V and 1 base at J; junction bases unmatched: 5. The CDR3 DNA sequence: TGCGCCAGCAGCTCCGGGGACAGGAATAACTATGGCTACACCTTC. Its protein product is CASSSGDRNNYGYTF.